This T cell receptor beta chain was sequenced in a study of Ad26.COV2.S vaccination and SARS-CoV-2 variants (dated by TCRdb to 2020 to 2023). Study-level background: Vaccine-arm donors came from COV1001, a multicentre, randomized, double-blind, placebo-controlled phase I-IIa trial of Ad26.COV2.S in healthy adults. A total of some 30 samples were included in the TCR-sequenced set, comprising around 19 Ad26.COV2.S vaccine recipients, 5 placebo recipients and 8 SARS-CoV-2 convalescent individuals. Participants in the trial were split at random into five groups of five each, receiving low-dose or high-dose Ad26.COV2.S once or twice, or else placebo on both occasions. Sequencing of the TCRbeta repertoire served to evaluate the specificity and breadth of SARS-CoV-2-reactive T cell receptors following Ad26.COV2.S vaccination. Ad26.COV2.S was administered intramuscularly at a dose of 5x10^10 or 1x10^11 viral particles, either as one shot or as two shots given 56 days apart. Blinding of investigators to trial group allocation was maintained during experiments and outcome assessment.

There are 14 amino acids in the CDR3, from cysteine to phenylalanine inclusive. Just the 42-base CDR3 DNA is kept, in frame starting at base 1. CDR1 and CDR2, looked up from the germline V gene (reference sequence), are LGHDT and YNNKEL. The V end loses 5 bases and the J end loses 1 base, and a stretch of 10 bases separates them. The immunoSEQ Assay was used to sequence TCRbeta CDR3 regions. After extraction, genomic DNA underwent amplification by bias-controlled multiplex PCR, followed by high-throughput sequencing. Under the source paper's analysis protocol: Collapsing and filtering of sequences were performed to quantify the absolute abundance of each unique TCRbeta CDR3 region. T cell fraction was estimated by normalization of TCRbeta template counts to usable DNA, with usable DNA being measured through amplification of reference genes present in all nucleated cells. Repertoire TCRs were annotated as SARS-CoV-2-specific by exact matching of V gene, CDR3 amino acid sequence and J gene to a known reactive TCR set. The reference SARS-CoV-2 TCR set was derived from MIRA and filtered for enrichment in COVID-19-positive ImmuneCODE repertoires, a step that removed public or cross-reactive TCRs. Using the MIRA antigens, annotated TCRs were further analysed by specific ORF or by position within an ORF. Breadth was defined as annotated unique rearrangements over total unique productive rearrangements; depth was the summed frequency of those rearrangements. TCR breadth was compared between groups using two-sided Wilcoxon rank-sum tests. As stored in TCRdb, this immuneACCESS dataset retains in-frame rearrangements with V and J assigned. A fraction of the clones does not appear; measured against another copy, unresolved V genes explain less than half of the discrepancy, and the remainder lacks a known reason. V and J calls and clone size are as listed in that table; D and trimming were resolved from the DNA. In all, the sample holds hundreds of thousands of clones, and around 87% of those were seen once. Around 3.7% of the sample is held by the ten biggest clonotypes.

Overall study results and their limits: Substantial breadth of spike-specific CD8+ and CD4+ T cell responses was reported after vaccination. It was noted by the authors that total T cell responses may have been underestimated by the TCR breadth and depth analyses. The study lacked the statistical power to compare responses across vaccine doses or regimens. Vaccine and placebo recipients had comparable non-spike TCR breadth, which fits with the vaccine containing only spike. Ad26.COV2.S recipients had higher spike-specific TCR breadth than placebo recipients (P = 0.0014).

To note about this clone: Its antigen specificity is not known. No clone much larger than this one lies a single base away; base qualities are absent.

The sample's treatment or condition label is to be understood as: roughly 20 received Ad26.COV2.S at low or high dose, single or two shots; 5 received placebo; per-sample allocation not given. Repertoires of vaccine and placebo recipients were sequenced from samples collected on day 63 after the first injection. Cohort 1b enrolled around 23 adults aged 18-55 years at a single site in Boston, USA, between 29 July and 7 August 2020. Ad26.COV2.S was a replication-incompetent adenovirus type 26 vector expressing a prefusion-stabilized SARS-CoV-2 spike protein from the original Wuhan strain. This TCR came from a person between 18 and 59 years old who received the Ad26.COV2.S COVID-19 vaccine or a placebo. This specimen was peripheral blood, taken in a trial of Ad26.COV2.S vaccine versus placebo. The chain is assembled from TRBV3-1 (or the pseudogene TRBV3-2) and TRBJ2-3, with TRBD2 perhaps the D gene, on 7 matching bases. In nucleotide form, the sequence is TGTGCCAGCAGCAGGGGGGGAGGCACAGATACGCAGTATTTT. Its protein reads: CASSRGGGTDTQYF.